The source of this T cell receptor (beta chain) is a study of blood T cell repertoires in COVID-19. This table comes from immunoSEQ multiplex PCR, and its TCRdb copy is limited to in-frame clones, with some not included. The sample includes 100,000 to 120,000 clones, 70% to 90% of them seen just once. Looked up from germline, CDR1 is LGHNA and CDR2 is YNFKEQ. V was pared by 0 bases and J by 0 bases, with 13 bases of the junction left unmatched. There are 19 residues in the CDR3. The V call is TRBV4-2, the J call TRBJ2-7, with 8 bases lining up with TRBD2. Sequenced: peripheral blood. This TCR was recovered from a human donor in a cohort sampled during active COVID-19. The CDR3 protein is CASSQDRGAGEFRSYEQYF. As DNA, the CDR3 is TGTGCCAGCAGCCAAGATCGAGGAGCGGGAGAATTTCGCTCCTACGAGCAGTACTTC.